This TCR beta chain was identified in a study of Ad26.COV2.S vaccination and SARS-CoV-2 variants. Study background: Of the COV1001 trial arms, the Ad26.COV2.S arm included the donor.

Assay: immunoSEQ multiplex PCR; the TCRdb copy retains only in-frame clones and omits some. The repertoire holds about 680,000 clones, with roughly 90% as singletons. Concerning this clone: Its antigen is unknown.

Treatment meaning: 19 received Ad26.COV2.S at low or high dose, single or two shots; about five received placebo; per-sample allocation not given. The samples date from day 63 after the first vaccine or placebo injection. Donation came from an adult in Boston who was aged 18-55 years. CDR3 size: 15 residues. With 1 base removed from V and 5 bases from J, the gap between germline ends came to 14 bases. In germline, CDR1 is KGHSH, CDR2 LQKENI. Study-wide findings and caveats: Placebo recipients and vaccine recipients were similar in non-spike TCR breadth.

This clonotype was sampled from a person aged 18 to 59 who received the Ad26.COV2.S COVID-19 vaccine or a placebo. This rearrangement joins TRBV18 to TRBJ1-1; D gene unclear. Specimen: peripheral blood, collected in a trial of Ad26.COV2.S vaccine versus placebo. The CDR3, as DNA: TGTGCCAGCTCACCACAAAAAACGGGAGTAACTGAAGCTTTCTTT. Encoded protein: CASSPQKTGVTEAFF.